A single sample is the source of the 32 T cell receptor beta chains below, sequenced in a study of OX40 agonist ivuxolimab in advanced cancers. The assay was immunoSEQ multiplex PCR, and TCRdb's table has in-frame clones only and misses some. Seen here are fewer than 100,000 clones, roughly nine tenths observed once, and the top ten hold 0.19%. This specimen consisted of CD4+ or CD8+ T cells sorted from blood, obtained in a trial of the OX40 agonist ivuxolimab. Every receptor here comes from an adult with an advanced solid tumor such as melanoma, head and neck, liver or kidney cancer.

The chain couples TRBV19 to TRBJ2-2, with a possible D match to TRBD1 (6 bases). Trimming left V 7 bases short and J 1 base short, with 19 bases between. Germline V gene sequence: CDR1 LNHDA, CDR2 SQIVND (reference sequence). The CDR3 has 17 residues. As DNA, the CDR3 is TGTGCCAGTACCCCCCCCGGCAGGGGCGGGAACACCGGGGAGCTGTTTTTT. Amino acids: CASTPPGRGGNTGELFF. The full variable domain, its missing parts supplied by reference TRBV19 and TRBJ2-2, is DGGITQSPKYLFRKEGQNVTLSCEQNLNHDAMYWYRQDPGQGLRLIYYSQIVNDFQKGDIAEGYSVSREKKESFPLTVTSAQKNPTAFYLCASTPPGRGGNTGELFFGEGSRLTVL.

This rearrangement joins TRBV12-5 to TRBJ2-3; 7 bases match TRBD1. V shed 2 bases and J 4 bases; nucleotides not matched to a gene: 3. The CDR3 sequence is 14 residues long. Germline CDR1 is LGHNT and CDR2 is FRNRAP. This CDR3 is CASGLLGGADTQYF. The CDR3 region has the DNA TGTGCTAGTGGTTTGTTAGGGGGCGCAGATACGCAGTATTTT.

V usage is TRBV6-6 and J usage is TRBJ2-7, with TRBD1 identical over 9 bases. V trimming: 6 bases; J trimming: 5 bases; junction bases outside the gene matches: 11. The CDR3 is made up of 15 amino acids. CDR1 and CDR2 (germline): MNHNY, SVGAGI (reference sequence). The CDR3 spells CASSHPDRGVHEQYF. DNA for the CDR3: TGTGCCAGCAGCCACCCGGACAGGGGAGTCCACGAGCAGTACTTC.

This sequence joins TRBV30 and TRBJ2-4, with D possibly being TRBD2 (5 bases). This CDR3 spans 15 amino acids. Germline V gives CDR1 GTSNPN, CDR2 SVGIG (reference sequence). V lost 3 bases, J lost 0 bases, and 12 bases lay in between. CDR3 sequence reads: CAWSLHGLAKNIQYF. CDR3 in DNA: TGTGCCTGGAGCCTGCACGGACTAGCCAAAAACATTCAGTACTTC.

There are a few counts of this clone. J is TRBJ2-1 and V is TRBV6-6; TRBD2 matches at 7 bases. V lost 5 bases and J lost 3; bases outside the gene matches: 7. The V gene's germline CDR1 is MNHNY and CDR2 SVGAGI (reference sequence). The CDR3 runs to 15 residues. This CDR3 is CASSLSGIYYNEQFF. The CDR3 DNA follows: TGTGCCAGCAGTCTGAGCGGGATTTACTACAATGAGCAGTTCTTC.

The chain joins TRBV7-2 to TRBJ2-3; TRBD2 might be the D (6 bases). The CDR3 is made up of 14 amino acids. V was trimmed by 3 bases and J by 1 base, leaving 8 bases between them. The V gene's germline CDR1 is SGHTA and CDR2 FQGNSA. CDR3 amino acids: CASSLASGTDTQYF. The CDR3 DNA follows: TGTGCCAGCAGCTTGGCTAGCGGCACAGATACGCAGTATTTT.

The rearrangement uses TRBV9 and TRBJ2-5; D is uncertain. The CDR3 runs to 12 residues. V was trimmed by 3 bases and J by 2 bases, leaving 5 bases between them. Germline V lookup: CDR1 SGDLS, CDR2 YYNGEE. This CDR3 is CASSDWQETQYF. DNA of the CDR3: TGTGCCAGCAGCGACTGGCAAGAGACCCAGTACTTC. Combining the CDR3 with reference TRBV9 and TRBJ2-5 gives the whole variable domain DSGVTQTPKHLITATGQRVTLRCSPRSGDLSVYWYQQSLDQGLQFLIQYYNGEERAKGNILERFSAQQFPDLHSELNLSSLELGDSALYFCASSDWQETQYFGPGTRLLVL.

V usage is TRBV5-1 and J usage is TRBJ2-2, with unresolved D. The CDR3 loop spans 11 amino acids. V lost 5 bases and J 7 bases, leaving 6 bases between the germline ends. The germline V gene has CDR1 SGHRS and CDR2 YFSETQ. Here the CDR3 DNA reads TGCGCCAGCAGTTACCGCGGGGAGCTGTTTTTT. This sequence encodes CASSYRGELFF.

The gene calls are TRBV4-3 and TRBJ2-1; D not certain. Trimming left V 1 base short and J 2 bases short, with 3 bases between. This CDR3 spans 13 amino acids. Germline V CDR1 and CDR2: LGHNA, YSLEER. The DNA for the CDR3 is TGCGCCAGCAGCCAAGCGGCCTACAATGAGCAGTTCTTC. Its protein product is CASSQAAYNEQFF.

The V gene is TRBV19, the J gene TRBJ1-4; D is unresolved. This CDR3 is 15 amino acids long. CDR1 and CDR2 (germline): LNHDA, SQIVND (reference sequence). V was cut by 7 bases and J by 8 bases, with 20 bases left in between. The CDR3 is CASTPRTAEEEKLFF. CDR3 coding DNA: TGTGCCAGTACCCCCAGGACGGCGGAGGAAGAAAAACTGTTTTTT.

The chain carries TRBV11-1 and TRBJ2-7; TRBD1 matches 10 bases. Germline CDR1 SGHAT, CDR2 FQDESV (reference sequence). This CDR3 spans 14 amino acids. Losses at the gene ends were 1 base for V and 6 bases for J; bases not matched to a gene: 3. The CDR3 here is CASSLVGQGSEQYF. The DNA of the CDR3 is TGTGCCAGCAGCTTAGTGGGACAGGGGAGCGAGCAGTACTTC.

This sequence joins TRBV18 and TRBJ1-1; D gene unclear. This CDR3 comprises 14 residues. The germline CDR1 and CDR2 sequences are KGHSH and LQKENI. Trimming stripped 5 bases from V and 1 base from J, with 11 bases between. The CDR3 sequence: CASSNRGSNTEAFF. As DNA, the CDR3 is TGTGCCAGCTCAAACCGCGGGTCGAACACTGAAGCTTTCTTT.

Comment on this clone: One junction end disagrees with the germline gene, perhaps due to a read error. This chain connects TRBV7-3 to TRBJ1-1, with 9 bases identical to TRBD1. This CDR3 has 13 residues. The V gene's germline CDR1 is SGHTA and CDR2 FQGTGA. For the CDR3, the DNA is TGTGCCAGCAGTTATACAGGGGGCGCTGAGGCTTTCTTT. Its translation is CASSYTGGAEAFF.

The chain combines TRBV6-6 with TRBJ1-5; weak D call: TRBD1 (6 bases). CDR3 length: 16 amino acids. V was trimmed by 7 bases and J by 0 bases, leaving 16 bases between them. The germline gives CDR1 MNHNY, CDR2 SVGAGI (reference sequence). In nucleotides, the CDR3 is TGTGCCAGCAATGTACAGGGCGCCACTAGCAATCAGCCCCAGCATTTT. Protein product: CASNVQGATSNQPQHF.

This clone has a single count. The V and J genes are TRBV15 and TRBJ2-3, with 12 bases fitting TRBD2. The CDR3 loop spans 18 amino acids. V lost 1 base, J lost 0 bases, and 5 bases stayed unmatched. Germline CDR1 is LNHNV and CDR2 is YYDKDF (reference sequence). CDR3 loop: CATSRVRTSGASTDTQYF. For the CDR3, the DNA is TGTGCCACCAGCAGAGTAAGGACTAGCGGGGCGAGCACAGATACGCAGTATTTT. Based on the CDR3 plus reference TRBV15 and TRBJ2-3, the full variable domain is DAMVIQNPRYQVTQFGKPVTLSCSQTLNHNVMYWYQQKSSQAPKLLFHYYDKDFNNEADTPDNFQSRRPNTSFCFLDIRSPGLGDTAMYLCATSRVRTSGASTDTQYFGPGTRLTVL.

This sequence joins TRBV28 and TRBJ2-2; TRBD1 agrees at 7 bases. The CDR3 covers 13 residues. V lost 8 bases, J lost 5 bases, and 5 bases stayed unmatched. Per germline, CDR1 MDHEN and CDR2 SYDVKM. CDR3 residues: CASATRGTGELFF. For the CDR3, the DNA is TGTGCCAGCGCAACCAGGGGGACCGGGGAGCTGTTTTTT. Supplemented by reference TRBV28 and TRBJ2-2, the full variable domain reads DVKVTQSSRYLVKRTGEKVFLECVQDMDHENMFWYRQDPGLGLRLIYFSYDVKMKEKGDIPEGYSVSREKKERFSLILESASTNQTSMYLCASATRGTGELFFGEGSRLTVL.

This chain connects TRBV7-2 to TRBJ2-4; D unresolved. The germline gives CDR1 SGHTA, CDR2 FQGNSA. The V gene lost 5 bases and the J gene lost 1 base, with 15 bases spanning the gap. This CDR3 region has 16 residues. The CDR3 DNA reads TGTGCCAGCAGCCTAGGGCCGGTCTCGGCCAAAAACATTCAGTACTTC. It yields the protein CASSLGPVSAKNIQYF.

The chain carries TRBV4-1 and TRBJ2-3; D unclear. Trimming pared 0 bases from V and 3 bases from J, leaving 16 bases between. The CDR3 is 17 amino acids. Germline CDR1 MGHRA, CDR2 YSYEKL. The CDR3 reads CASSQDQRAGPTDTQYF. The CDR3 nucleotides are TGCGCCAGCAGCCAAGATCAAAGGGCAGGCCCTACAGATACGCAGTATTTT.

CDR3 residues: CASSSASGYYTDTQYF. CDR3 DNA sequence: TGTGCCAGCAGTTCCGCTAGCGGTTACTACACAGATACGCAGTATTTT. The chain is built from TRBV28 and TRBJ2-3, with 7 bases lining up with TRBD2. This CDR3 is built from 16 residues. Germline V gene data show CDR1 as MDHEN and CDR2 as SYDVKM. The junction had 9 bases not matched to a gene; V was cut back by 4 bases and J by 2 bases.

This chain connects TRBV5-1 to TRBJ2-2; 9 nucleotides match TRBD1. The germline gives CDR1 SGHRS, CDR2 YFSETQ. The junction had 10 bases not matched to a gene; V was cut back by 5 bases and J by 2 bases. There are 17 residues in the CDR3. DNA for the CDR3: TGCGCCAGCAGACCCGCCGGGACAGGGATTAACACCGGGGAGCTGTTTTTT. Protein sequence: CASRPAGTGINTGELFF.

The rearrangement joins TRBV9 to TRBJ2-1; D is possibly TRBD2 (6 bases). There are 15 residues in the CDR3. Trimming left V 6 bases short and J 10 bases short, with 23 bases between. The germline gives CDR1 SGDLS, CDR2 YYNGEE. CDR3 coding DNA: TGTGCCAGCACACGAACGCCTAGCGTGCAGGTCGAGCAGTTCTTC. Amino acid sequence: CASTRTPSVQVEQFF. Together with reference TRBV9 and TRBJ2-1, the CDR3 gives the full variable domain: DSGVTQTPKHLITATGQRVTLRCSPRSGDLSVYWYQQSLDQGLQFLIQYYNGEERAKGNILERFSAQQFPDLHSELNLSSLELGDSALYFCASTRTPSVQVEQFFGPGTRLTVL.

The chain recombines TRBV6-1 with TRBJ2-7, with 8 bases aligning to TRBD1. The V gene end was trimmed by 8 bases and the J gene end by 2 bases; junction bases not matched to a gene: 8. Germline-derived CDR1 and CDR2 are MNHNS and SASEGT. The CDR3 consists of 14 residues. In nucleotides, the CDR3 is TGTGCCAGCCAAGCCCGACAGGGGACCTACGAGCAGTACGTC. This codes for CASQARQGTYEQYV.

The chain recombines TRBV29-1 with TRBJ2-1, with 7 bases aligning to TRBD2. Germline CDR1 reads SQVTM; CDR2 reads ANQGSEA. The CDR3 spans 14 residues. The ends lost 7 bases at V and 3 bases at J; junction bases unmatched: 9. In nucleotides, the CDR3 is TGCAGCGCCCAGAGGGGAGGGTACTACAATGAGCAGTTCTTC. Translation: CSAQRGGYYNEQFF.

The chain couples TRBV2 to TRBJ2-3; 10 bases agree with TRBD2. Germline V gene lookup returns CDR1 SNHLY and CDR2 FYNNEI. V lost 3 bases to trimming and J lost 8 bases; unmatched junction nucleotides: 8. CDR3 size: 15 residues. The chain's CDR3 is CASSERAGGPGTQYF. In DNA form, the CDR3 reads TGTGCCAGCAGTGAGCGAGCGGGGGGGCCCGGTACGCAGTATTTT. The variable domain in full, completed from reference TRBV2 and TRBJ2-3, reads EPEVTQTPSHQVTQMGQEVILRCVPISNHLYFYWYRQILGQKVEFLVSFYNNEISEKSEIFDDQFSVERPDGSNFTLKIRSTKLEDSAMYFCASSERAGGPGTQYFGPGTRLTVL.

V is TRBV4-1 and J is TRBJ1-2; TRBD1 is a possible D gene (5 bases). CDR1 and CDR2 (germline): MGHRA, YSYEKL. This CDR3 is 13 amino acids long. V lost 8 bases to trimming and J lost 8 bases, with 18 bases between them. The CDR3 loop reads CASAIAWGYGYTF. As DNA, the CDR3 is TGCGCCAGCGCGATCGCTTGGGGGTACGGCTACACCTTC.

V usage is TRBV29-1 and J usage is TRBJ2-3, with D perhaps assigned TRBD1 or TRBD2 (5 bases each). The germline V gene has CDR1 SQVTM and CDR2 ANQGSEA. Trimming cost V 2 bases and J 6 bases, with 12 bases left between them. The CDR3 contains 13 residues. The CDR3: CSVEPPGTDTQYF. CDR3 bases: TGCAGCGTTGAACCTCCGGGGACGGATACGCAGTATTTT.

The V gene is TRBV18, the J gene TRBJ2-2; D is unresolved. This CDR3 spans 15 amino acids. The germline CDR1 and CDR2 sequences are KGHSH and LQKENI. V lost 0 bases and J 5 bases, leaving 10 bases between the germline ends. The CDR3 reads CASSPPIGATGELFF. The CDR3, as DNA: TGTGCCAGCTCACCACCGATCGGCGCTACCGGGGAGCTGTTTTTT.

The chain joins TRBV19 to TRBJ2-2; D is possibly TRBD2 (6 bases). V lost 5 bases and J lost 4, with 17 bases in between. CDR3 size: 16 residues. Germline V gene sequence: CDR1 LNHDA, CDR2 SQIVND (reference sequence). The CDR3 DNA reads TGTGCCAGTAGTCTTGGTCGGGGGTCGGGCACCGGGGAGCTGTTTTTT. Its translation: CASSLGRGSGTGELFF.

The V and J genes are TRBV5-4 and TRBJ1-2, with 7 bases lining up with TRBD1. There are 14 residues in the CDR3. CDR1 is SGHNT, CDR2 YYREEE, per germline (reference sequence). V lost 0 bases, J lost 13 bases, and 12 bases stayed unmatched. The CDR3 bases are TGTGCCAGCAGCTTGGAGGGGGCCACCCCGGGGGGCACCTTC. Amino acids: CASSLEGATPGGTF.

This clone was observed a handful of times. V usage is TRBV5-1 and J usage is TRBJ2-7, with D maybe TRBD1 (5 bases). The V and J ends lost 2 bases and 2 bases respectively, with 20 bases between them. CDR3 size: 17 residues. Germline CDR1 reads SGHRS; CDR2 reads YFSETQ. The CDR3 is CASSLRYRTLTTYEQYV. For the CDR3, the DNA is TGCGCCAGCAGCTTACGTTACCGGACATTAACAACCTACGAGCAGTACGTC.

The V call is TRBV18, the J call TRBJ2-7, with D perhaps matching TRBD1 or TRBD2 (5 bases each). V was trimmed by 2 bases and J by 1 base, leaving 15 bases between them. The germline gives CDR1 KGHSH, CDR2 LQKENI. This CDR3 has 16 amino acids. Here the CDR3 reads CASSPGAGSPSYEQYF. In nucleotides, the CDR3 is TGTGCCAGCTCACCAGGTGCAGGGAGCCCTTCCTACGAGCAGTACTTC.

This clone was counted a single time. This chain uses TRBV18 with TRBJ2-7, with TRBD2 matching over 10 bases. The J segment lost 9 bases and the V segment lost 6 bases, leaving 14 bases of the junction unmatched. The germline CDR1 and CDR2 sequences are KGHSH and LQKENI. The CDR3 is made up of 15 amino acids. Here the CDR3 reads CASSPTSGTTQGQYF. CDR3 bases: TGTGCCAGCTCCCCAACTAGCGGGACCACCCAGGGGCAGTACTTC.